These T cell receptor beta chains were read from a single sample in a study of beta chain features in type 1 diabetes. Clones were read by immunoSEQ multiplex PCR, and TCRdb kept only the in-frame ones, dropping some. The sample includes fewer than 45,000 clones, 66% of them seen just once. Sample: Tregs from blood. Every receptor here comes from a man aged 30 to 45 with type 1 diabetes. Some clones in this sample may be carry-over from other donors' samples. Each CDR3 is given with its conserved first and last residue. The D gene is left open where the match is weak. A clone size is listed for some rows: how often the clone was seen (once, few, many), or a class if it is expanded.

NA,NA,TRBJ1-2,TRBV6-1,CASSEALQGAGYGYTF,TGTGCCAGCAGTGAAGCGCTTCAAGGGGCTGGGTATGGCTACACCTTC
few,TRBD1,TRBJ2-1,TRBV29-1,CSVLGQGGYEQFF,TGCAGCGTTCTAGGACAGGGTGGATATGAGCAGTTCTTC
NA,NA,TRBJ2-7,TRBV5-4,CASSSPSYEQYF,TGTGCCAGCAGCTCCCCCTCCTACGAGCAGTACTTC
NA,TRBD2,TRBJ2-5,TRBV5-1,CASSLGVAGETQYF,TGCGCCAGCAGCTTGGGAGTAGCGGGGGAGACCCAGTACTTC
NA,NA,TRBJ1-6,TRBV30,CAWSESGGINSPLHF,TGTGCCTGGAGTGAATCAGGAGGGATTAATTCACCCCTCCACTTT
NA,TRBD1,TRBJ1-4,TRBV4-3,CASSQPDRDNEKLFF,TGCGCCAGCAGCCAACCGGACAGGGATAATGAAAAACTGTTTTTT
NA,TRBD2,TRBJ2-1,TRBV10-3,CAISAGGNEQFF,TGTGCCATCAGTGCGGGGGGCAATGAGCAGTTCTTC
once,NA,TRBJ2-3,TRBV10-3,CAISESGRAGPDTQYF,TGTGCCATCAGTGAGTCTGGGCGCGCAGGGCCGGATACGCAGTATTTT
few,NA,TRBJ1-4,TRBV28,CASSSSGVTNEKLFF,TGTGCCAGCAGTTCCTCAGGGGTAACTAATGAAAAACTGTTTTTT
few,NA,TRBJ2-1,TRBV29-1,CSGKQGYNEQFF,TGCAGCGGAAAACAGGGTTACAATGAGCAGTTCTTC
NA,NA,TRBJ1-1,TRBV5-1,CASSLSQGIAFF,TGCGCCAGCAGCTTATCCCAGGGTATAGCTTTCTTT
few,NA,TRBJ2-7,TRBV30,CAWRGRGGRFSYEQYF,TGTGCCTGGAGAGGTAGAGGCGGTCGGTTCTCCTACGAGCAGTACTTC